These T cell receptor beta chains were read from a single sample in a study of siplizumab effects on memory and regulatory T cells. Assay: immunoSEQ multiplex PCR; the TCRdb copy retains only in-frame clones and omits some. Among approximately 84,000 clones, roughly 94% were seen once, and the ten largest hold approximately 17%. The sequencing input was CD8+ T cells sorted from blood. The receptors stem from a human donor in good health. Each CDR3 is given with its conserved first and last residue. A D gene is named only where the DNA matches it firmly. Only part of the rows carry a size: once, few, many, or a class if the clone is expanded.

CDR3: CASSAGHIREWEQFF; DNA: TGTGCCAGCAGTGCTGGACACATTCGAGAGTGGGAGCAGTTCTTC; D: NA; J: TRBJ2-1; V: TRBV2; size: NA
CDR3: CAISELPGRDANTGELFF; DNA: TGTGCCATCAGTGAGTTGCCGGGGCGGGACGCGAACACCGGGGAGCTGTTTTTT; D: NA; J: TRBJ2-2; V: TRBV10-3; size: NA
CDR3: CARGTDLTGELFF; DNA: TGTGCCAGGGGGACAGATCTCACCGGGGAGCTGTTTTTT; D: TRBD1; J: TRBJ2-2; V: TRBV7-9; size: NA
CDR3: CASSLGGDTQYF; DNA: TGTGCCAGCAGTTTAGGTGGGGATACGCAGTATTTT; D: NA; J: TRBJ2-3; V: TRBV6-5; size: NA
CDR3: CASTWTSGSPQETQYF; DNA: TGCGCCAGCACCTGGACTAGCGGGAGTCCCCAAGAGACCCAGTACTTC; D: TRBD2; J: TRBJ2-5; V: TRBV5-1; size: NA
CDR3: CASRAVINTGELFF; DNA: TGTGCCAGCCGGGCGGTGATTAACACCGGGGAGCTGTTTTTT; D: NA; J: TRBJ2-2; V: TRBV27; size: NA
CDR3: CASSPLVADSYEQYF; DNA: TGTGCCAGCAGCCCCCTCGTAGCGGACAGCTACGAGCAGTACTTC; D: NA; J: TRBJ2-7; V: TRBV14; size: NA
CDR3: CASSPGLRGNQPQHF; DNA: TGTGCCAGTAGTCCCGGGTTAAGGGGCAATCAGCCCCAGCATTTT; D: NA; J: TRBJ1-5; V: TRBV19; size: NA
CDR3: CAWSLIETEAFF; DNA: TGTGCCTGGAGTCTTATAGAGACTGAAGCTTTCTTT; D: NA; J: TRBJ1-1; V: TRBV30; size: NA
CDR3: CASSQVGLAGSTDTQYF; DNA: TGTGCCAGCAGCCAAGTCGGACTAGCGGGGTCCACAGATACGCAGTATTTT; D: TRBD2; J: TRBJ2-3; V: TRBV4-2; size: NA
CDR3: CASRMGRADTQYF; DNA: TGTGCCAGTAGGATGGGCCGGGCAGATACGCAGTATTTT; D: NA; J: TRBJ2-3; V: TRBV19; size: NA
CDR3: CASSLGLAGGYNEQFF; DNA: TGTGCCAGCAGCTTGGGACTAGCGGGAGGCTACAATGAGCAGTTCTTC; D: TRBD2; J: TRBJ2-1; V: TRBV7-3; size: once
CDR3: CASSLGETQYF; DNA: TGTGCCAGCAGTTTAGGCGAGACCCAGTACTTC; D: NA; J: TRBJ2-5; V: TRBV27; size: NA
CDR3: CASNSLGQGHEQYF; DNA: TGTGCCAGCAACTCCCTCGGACAGGGCCACGAGCAGTACTTC; D: TRBD1; J: TRBJ2-7; V: TRBV13; size: NA
CDR3: CASSLLETGLPEKLFF; DNA: TGTGCCAGCAGCTTATTGGAAACAGGGCTTCCTGAAAAACTGTTTTTT; D: NA; J: TRBJ1-4; V: TRBV7-8; size: NA